The 9 T cell receptor beta chains below all came from one sample that was sequenced in a study of cytomegalovirus exposure and HLA in healthy donors. A multiplex PCR was run with 60 Vbeta primers and 13 Jbeta primers. Measured with immunoSEQ multiplex PCR; TCRdb has only the in-frame clones, and not every one. This table holds about 220,000 clones, over 80% found once. What was sequenced was PBMCs. The receptor source for this set is a woman aged 40 to 50 in good health and CMV-seropositive.

This clone came up a few times. V is TRBV15 and J is TRBJ2-1; 9 nucleotides match TRBD2. The CDR3 is 15 residues long. Losses at the gene ends were 0 bases for V and 6 bases for J; bases not matched to a gene: 3. Germline V gene lookup returns CDR1 LNHNV and CDR2 YYDKDF (reference sequence). Here the CDR3 reads CATSRESGRSNEQFF. Written as DNA, the CDR3 is TGTGCCACCAGCAGAGAAAGCGGGAGGAGCAATGAGCAGTTCTTC.

The rearrangement links TRBV7-2 to TRBJ2-5; the match to TRBD1 covers 7 bases. Germline CDR1 and CDR2: SGHTA and FQGNSA. V lost 4 bases and J lost 4; bases outside the gene matches: 9. The CDR3 is 15 amino acids. The CDR3 nucleotides read TGTGCCAGCAGCTCCTTAGGGGGCAGGCCAGAGACCCAGTACTTC. Protein sequence: CASSSLGGRPETQYF.

DNA for the CDR3: TGCGCCAGCAGCCAATCTTTCGGGAGCTCCTACGAGCAGTACTTC. Encoded protein: CASSQSFGSSYEQYF. The rearrangement links TRBV4-3 to TRBJ2-5, with a weak D call TRBD2 (6 bases). The DNA end is more similar to TRBJ2-7, so the J call may be wrong. The V gene's germline CDR1 is LGHNA and CDR2 YSLEER. The CDR3 loop spans 15 amino acids.

The chain uses TRBV7-8 and TRBJ2-2, with D possibly TRBD2 on 5 matching bases. CDR3 length: 13 amino acids. V was trimmed by 5 bases and J by 6 bases, leaving 10 bases between them. Germline-derived CDR1 and CDR2 are SGHVS and FQNEAQ. The CDR3 nucleotides read TGTGCCAGCAGCGAATCGGGGTCCGGGGAGCTGTTTTTT. It encodes CASSESGSGELFF.

The gene calls are TRBV30 and TRBJ1-1; D perhaps matches TRBD1 (6 bases). Germline V lookup: CDR1 GTSNPN, CDR2 SVGIG (reference sequence). This CDR3 has 14 amino acids. V was clipped by 1 base and J by 2 bases, with 11 bases between them. This CDR3 is CAWSEDRINTEAFF. The CDR3 DNA reads TGTGCCTGGAGTGAAGACAGGATAAACACTGAAGCTTTCTTT. Drawing the rest from reference TRBV30 and TRBJ1-1, the complete variable domain is SQTIHQWPATLVQPVGSPLSLECTVEGTSNPNLYWYRQAAGRGLQLLFYSVGIGQISSEVPQNLSASRPQDRQFILSSKKLLLSDSGFYLCAWSEDRINTEAFFGQGTRLTVV.

The genes are TRBV6-6 and TRBJ2-2, with D unclear. This CDR3 has 15 amino acids. Germline lookup yields CDR1 MNHNY and CDR2 SVGAGI (reference sequence). The germline V and J ends were trimmed by 0 bases and 6 bases, with 11 bases remaining between them. CDR3 DNA: TGTGCCAGCAGTTACTCCTCAGACCGGGCCGGGGAGCTGTTTTTT. Protein product: CASSYSSDRAGELFF.

The rearrangement uses TRBV30 and TRBJ1-6; possibly TRBD1 for D (5 bases). Trimming removed 1 base from V and 12 bases from J, with 7 bases in between. CDR1 is GTSNPN, CDR2 SVGIG, per germline (reference sequence). The CDR3 totals 11 residues. CDR3 protein: CAWSGGEPLHF. The CDR3 DNA is TGTGCCTGGAGTGGGGGGGAACCCCTCCACTTT. The whole variable domain, filled in from reference TRBV30 and TRBJ1-6, reads SQTIHQWPATLVQPVGSPLSLECTVEGTSNPNLYWYRQAAGRGLQLLFYSVGIGQISSEVPQNLSASRPQDRQFILSSKKLLLSDSGFYLCAWSGGEPLHFGNGTRLTVT.

This sequence joins TRBV19 and TRBJ2-6; D is unclear. This CDR3 is 14 amino acids long. The V gene lost 5 bases and the J gene lost 4 bases, with 9 bases spanning the gap. Germline V gene sequence: CDR1 LNHDA, CDR2 SQIVND (reference sequence). The CDR3 spells CASSAETGANVLTF. Here the CDR3 DNA reads TGTGCCAGTAGTGCGGAGACCGGGGCCAACGTCCTGACTTTC.

The chain uses TRBV7-6 and TRBJ1-5, with D possibly matching TRBD1 (6 bases). Looked up from germline, CDR1 is SGHVS and CDR2 is FNYEAQ. With 1 base removed from V and 0 bases from J, the gap between germline ends came to 10 bases. This CDR3 contains 16 residues. The DNA for the CDR3 is TGTGCCAGCAGCTTAGGGACAGCAAATAGCAATCAGCCCCAGCATTTT. Protein: CASSLGTANSNQPQHF. Supplemented by reference TRBV7-6 and TRBJ1-5, the full variable domain reads GAGVSQSPRYKVTKRGQDVALRCDPISGHVSLYWYRQALGQGPEFLTYFNYEAQQDKSGLPNDRFSAERPEGSISTLTIQRTEQRDSAMYRCASSLGTANSNQPQHFGDGTRLSIL.